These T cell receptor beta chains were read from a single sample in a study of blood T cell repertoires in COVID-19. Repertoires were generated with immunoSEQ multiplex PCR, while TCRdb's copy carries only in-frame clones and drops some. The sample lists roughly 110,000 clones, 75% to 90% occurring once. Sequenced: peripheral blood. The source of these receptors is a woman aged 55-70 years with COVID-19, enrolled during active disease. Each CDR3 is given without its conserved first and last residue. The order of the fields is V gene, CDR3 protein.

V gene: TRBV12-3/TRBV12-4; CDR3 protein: ASSFGDNYGYT
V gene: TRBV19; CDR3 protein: ASWDRGPGYT
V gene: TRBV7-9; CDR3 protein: ASSLRQGASLLLH
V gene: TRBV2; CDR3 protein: ASSEPTGDGYT
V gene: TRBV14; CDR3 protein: ASSLGANTEAF
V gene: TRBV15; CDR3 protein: ATSRARTGEKLF
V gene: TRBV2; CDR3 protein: ASSVLSEKLF
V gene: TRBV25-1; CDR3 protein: ASIDRDRGSGANVLT
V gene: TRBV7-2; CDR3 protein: ASSLAPGGLGTDTQY
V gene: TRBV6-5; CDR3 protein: ASKRGGGSEAF
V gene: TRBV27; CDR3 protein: ASSFLFQGAEAF